Presented here are 8 T cell receptor beta chains from one specimen sequenced in a study of radiotherapy plus CTLA-4 blockade in lung cancer. Method: immunoSEQ multiplex PCR; TCRdb's copy keeps in-frame clones and lacks some. Counted here are 95,000 to 150,000 clones, 80% to 90% occurring once; the ten biggest clones make up approximately 7.2%. Sequencing used peripheral blood, obtained from a patient treated with radiotherapy plus ipilimumab. The receptor set was obtained from a human donor with non-small cell lung cancer that progressed on radiotherapy plus ipilimumab.

V usage is TRBV7-2 and J usage is TRBJ2-1; no clear D gene. Looked up from germline, CDR1 is SGHTA and CDR2 is FQGNSA. The CDR3 is 14 residues long. The ends were cut back, 2 bases at V and 6 bases at J, with 11 bases in the middle. The CDR3 coding sequence is TGTGCCAGCAGCTTAATAGGTACCAGCAATGAGCAGTTCTTC. Protein: CASSLIGTSNEQFF. The variable domain in full, with the rest retrieved from reference TRBV7-2 and TRBJ2-1, is GAGVSQSPSNKVTEKGKDVELRCDPISGHTALYWYRQSLGQGLEFLIYFQGNSAPDKSGLPSDRFSAERTGGSVSTLTIQRTQQEDSAVYLCASSLIGTSNEQFFGPGTRLTVL.

Here the CDR3 reads CASSTGHSVRNQPQHF. In DNA, the CDR3 is TGTGCCAGCAGTACGGGACATTCAGTACGGAATCAGCCCCAGCATTTT. The gene calls are TRBV6-6 and TRBJ1-5; D perhaps matches TRBD1 (6 bases). The length of the CDR3 is 16 residues. Trimming stripped 5 bases from V and 4 bases from J, with 18 bases between. Germline assignment: CDR1 MNHNY and CDR2 SVGAGI (reference sequence).

The J gene is TRBJ1-2, the V gene TRBV6-5, with D perhaps TRBD1 (6 bases). Trimming took off 6 bases at V and 8 bases at J, with 19 bases between the two ends. This CDR3 contains 14 residues. Germline values: CDR1 MNHEY, CDR2 SVGAGI. The CDR3 loop is CASSPSGGAWGYTF. DNA of the CDR3: TGTGCCAGCAGCCCGTCTGGGGGCGCGTGGGGCTACACCTTC.

The chain links TRBV15 to TRBJ1-4; D is unresolved. V was pared by 3 bases and J by 11 bases, with 13 bases between. Germline V gene lookup returns CDR1 LNHNV and CDR2 YYDKDF (reference sequence). The CDR3 loop spans 13 amino acids. CDR3 protein: CATSSPGLGKLFF. The CDR3 DNA reads as TGTGCCACCAGCAGCCCGGGCTTGGGGAAACTGTTTTTT. The full variable domain, with the rest looked up from reference TRBV15 and TRBJ1-4, is DAMVIQNPRYQVTQFGKPVTLSCSQTLNHNVMYWYQQKSSQAPKLLFHYYDKDFNNEADTPDNFQSRRPNTSFCFLDIRSPGLGDTAMYLCATSSPGLGKLFFGSGTQLSVL.

V gene TRBV9 combines with J gene TRBJ1-2, with a possible D match to TRBD1 (6 bases). The germline V gene has CDR1 SGDLS and CDR2 YYNGEE. The CDR3 sequence is 15 residues long. The ends were cut back, 4 bases at V and 6 bases at J, with 19 bases in the middle. The CDR3 bases are TGTGCCAGCAGCCCCCGGACAAGGGGGGATAATGGCTACACCTTC. This codes for CASSPRTRGDNGYTF.

The chain is built from TRBV11-3 and TRBJ2-5; D call uncertain. Trimming cost V 5 bases and J 5 bases, with 12 bases left between them. Germline CDR1 reads SGHNT; CDR2 reads YENEEA. This CDR3 spans 13 amino acids. The CDR3 DNA reads TGTGCCAGCAGCCTATCGACACCGGAGACCCAGTACTTC. Its protein product is CASSLSTPETQYF.

The chain joins TRBV27 to TRBJ2-7, with D perhaps matching TRBD2 (6 bases). V lost 5 bases and J lost 3, with 20 bases in between. Germline V CDR1 and CDR2: MNHEY, SMNVEV (reference sequence). CDR3 size: 16 residues. CDR3 DNA: TGTGCCAGCAGTCCACCCGGCCGCGGGAACCTCTACGAGCAGTACTTC. Its protein product is CASSPPGRGNLYEQYF.

The V gene is TRBV7-3, the J gene TRBJ2-3; 9 bases align to TRBD1. The V segment lost 4 bases and the J segment 6 bases; nucleotides outside the gene matches: 8. CDR1 and CDR2 from the germline V gene are SGHTA and FQGTGA. The CDR3 has 15 amino acids. The CDR3 nucleotides read TGTGCCAGCAGCTCCCCGGGACAGGGCTACGATACGCAGTATTTT. This encodes CASSSPGQGYDTQYF.